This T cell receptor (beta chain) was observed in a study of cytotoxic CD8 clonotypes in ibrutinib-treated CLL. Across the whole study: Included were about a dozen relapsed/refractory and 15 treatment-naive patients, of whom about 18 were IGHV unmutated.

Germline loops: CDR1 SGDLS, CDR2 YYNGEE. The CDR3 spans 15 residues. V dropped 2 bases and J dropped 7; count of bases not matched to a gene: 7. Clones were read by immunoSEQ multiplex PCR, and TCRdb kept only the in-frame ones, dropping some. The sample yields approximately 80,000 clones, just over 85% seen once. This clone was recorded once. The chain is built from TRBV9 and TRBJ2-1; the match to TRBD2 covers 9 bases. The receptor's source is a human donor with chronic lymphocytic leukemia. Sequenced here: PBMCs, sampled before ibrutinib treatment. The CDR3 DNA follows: TGTGCCAGCAGCGTTTCCGGGACTAGCCTTAATGAGCAGTTCTTC. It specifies CASSVSGTSLNEQFF. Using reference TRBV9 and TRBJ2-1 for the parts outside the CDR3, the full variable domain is DSGVTQTPKHLITATGQRVTLRCSPRSGDLSVYWYQQSLDQGLQFLIQYYNGEERAKGNILERFSAQQFPDLHSELNLSSLELGDSALYFCASSVSGTSLNEQFFGPGTRLTVL.